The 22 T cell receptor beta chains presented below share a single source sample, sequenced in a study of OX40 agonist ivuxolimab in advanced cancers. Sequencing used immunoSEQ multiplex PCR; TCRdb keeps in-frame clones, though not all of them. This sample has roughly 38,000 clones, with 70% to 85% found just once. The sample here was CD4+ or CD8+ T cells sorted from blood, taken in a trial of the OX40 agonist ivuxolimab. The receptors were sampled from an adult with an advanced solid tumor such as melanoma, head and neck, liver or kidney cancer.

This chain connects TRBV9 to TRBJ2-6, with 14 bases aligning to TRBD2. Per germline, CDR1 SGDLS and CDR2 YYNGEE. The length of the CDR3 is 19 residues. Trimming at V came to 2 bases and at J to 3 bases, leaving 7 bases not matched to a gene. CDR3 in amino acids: CASSVLTSGGAGGANVLTF. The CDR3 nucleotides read TGTGCCAGCAGCGTCCTGACTAGCGGGGGGGCCGGTGGGGCCAACGTCCTGACTTTC.

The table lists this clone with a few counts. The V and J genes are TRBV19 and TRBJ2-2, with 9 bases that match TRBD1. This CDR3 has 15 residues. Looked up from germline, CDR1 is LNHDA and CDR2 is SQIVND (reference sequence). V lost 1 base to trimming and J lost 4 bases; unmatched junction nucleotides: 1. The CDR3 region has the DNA TGTGCCAGTAGTATAGGGGACAGGGTCACCGGGGAGCTGTTTTTT. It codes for CASSIGDRVTGELFF.

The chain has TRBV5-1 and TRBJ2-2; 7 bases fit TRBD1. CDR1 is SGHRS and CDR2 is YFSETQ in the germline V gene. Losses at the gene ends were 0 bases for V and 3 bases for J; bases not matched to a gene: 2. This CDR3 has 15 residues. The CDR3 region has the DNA TGCGCCAGCAGCTTGGTTACAGGGGACACCGGGGAGCTGTTTTTT. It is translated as CASSLVTGDTGELFF.

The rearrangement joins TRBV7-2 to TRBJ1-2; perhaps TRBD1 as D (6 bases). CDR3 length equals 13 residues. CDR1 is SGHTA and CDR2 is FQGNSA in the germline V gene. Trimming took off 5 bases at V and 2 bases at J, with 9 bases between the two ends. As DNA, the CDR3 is TGTGCCAGCAGCACGGACAGAAACTATGGCTACACCTTC. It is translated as CASSTDRNYGYTF.

The CDR3 here is CATRTGSVGTQYF. The DNA of the CDR3 is TGTGCTACTCGGACAGGGTCGGTCGGGACCCAGTACTTC. The chain carries TRBV6-5 and TRBJ2-5, with 8 bases fitting TRBD1. CDR1 and CDR2 from the germline V gene are MNHEY and SVGAGI. The CDR3 length is 13 residues.

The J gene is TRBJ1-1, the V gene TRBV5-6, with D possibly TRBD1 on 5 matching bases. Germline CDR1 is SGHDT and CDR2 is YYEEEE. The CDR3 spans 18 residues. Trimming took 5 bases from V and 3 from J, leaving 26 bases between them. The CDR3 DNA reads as TGTGCCAGCAGACCAACTCGGGGCAGGGCGGGGCGGCACACTGAAGCTTTCTTT. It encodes CASRPTRGRAGRHTEAFF.

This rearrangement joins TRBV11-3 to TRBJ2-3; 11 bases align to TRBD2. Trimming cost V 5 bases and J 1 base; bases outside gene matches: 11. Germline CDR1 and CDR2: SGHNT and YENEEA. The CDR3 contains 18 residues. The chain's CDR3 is CASSPGWGSGGGTDTQYF. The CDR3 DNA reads TGTGCCAGCAGCCCAGGTTGGGGTAGCGGGGGGGGCACAGATACGCAGTATTTT. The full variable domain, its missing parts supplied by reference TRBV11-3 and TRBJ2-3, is EAGVVQSPRYKIIEKKQPVAFWCNPISGHNTLYWYLQNLGQGPELLIRYENEEAVDDSQLPKDRFSAERLKGVDSTLKIQPAELGDSAVYLCASSPGWGSGGGTDTQYFGPGTRLTVL.

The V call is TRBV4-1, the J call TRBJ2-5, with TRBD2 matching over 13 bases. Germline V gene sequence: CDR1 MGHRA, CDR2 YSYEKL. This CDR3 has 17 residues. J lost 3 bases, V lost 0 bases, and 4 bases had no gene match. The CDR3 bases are TGCGCCAGCAGCCAAGAAGTCGGACTAGCGGGGGAAGAGACCCAGTACTTC. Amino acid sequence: CASSQEVGLAGEETQYF.

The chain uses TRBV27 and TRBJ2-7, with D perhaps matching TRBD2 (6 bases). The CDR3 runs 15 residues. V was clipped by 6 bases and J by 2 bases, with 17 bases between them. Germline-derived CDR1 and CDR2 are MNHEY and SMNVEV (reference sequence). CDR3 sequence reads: CASRLKGGATYEQYF. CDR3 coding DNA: TGTGCCAGCAGGTTAAAGGGCGGGGCGACCTACGAGCAGTACTTC.

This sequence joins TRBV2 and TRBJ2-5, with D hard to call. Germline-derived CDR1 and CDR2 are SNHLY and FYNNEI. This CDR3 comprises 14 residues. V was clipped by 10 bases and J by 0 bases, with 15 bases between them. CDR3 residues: CATAPWRNQETQYF. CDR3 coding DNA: TGTGCCACCGCGCCCTGGCGGAACCAAGAGACCCAGTACTTC.

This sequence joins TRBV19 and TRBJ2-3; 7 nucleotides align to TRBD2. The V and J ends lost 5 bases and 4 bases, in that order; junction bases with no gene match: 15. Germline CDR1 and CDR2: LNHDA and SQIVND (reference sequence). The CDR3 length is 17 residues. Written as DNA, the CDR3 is TGTGCCAGTAGTGCGCCGCTCGGACTAGGGAGGTCAGATACGCAGTATTTT. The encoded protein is CASSAPLGLGRSDTQYF.

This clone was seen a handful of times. The CDR3 region is CASSQDWDRSYNEQFF. CDR3 bases: TGTGCCAGCAGCCAAGACTGGGACAGGAGCTACAATGAGCAGTTCTTC. The chain employs TRBV4-2 and TRBJ2-1, with 8 bases that match TRBD1. CDR3 length: 16 residues. The V segment lost 0 bases and the J segment 3 bases; nucleotides outside the gene matches: 4. Germline CDR1 LGHNA, CDR2 YNFKEQ.

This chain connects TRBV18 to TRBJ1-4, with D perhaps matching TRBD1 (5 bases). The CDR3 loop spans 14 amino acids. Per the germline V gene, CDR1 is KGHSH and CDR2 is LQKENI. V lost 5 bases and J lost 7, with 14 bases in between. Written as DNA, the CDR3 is TGTGCCAGCTCATCAGGGCAGGGTCCTGAAAAACTGTTTTTT. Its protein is CASSSGQGPEKLFF.

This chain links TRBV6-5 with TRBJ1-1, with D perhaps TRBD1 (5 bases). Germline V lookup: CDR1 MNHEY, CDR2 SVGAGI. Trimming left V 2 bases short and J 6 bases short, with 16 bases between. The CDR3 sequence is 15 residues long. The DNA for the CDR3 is TGTGCCAGCAGTTACCGGGCAGGGCGTGTATCTGAAGCTTTCTTT. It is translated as CASSYRAGRVSEAFF.

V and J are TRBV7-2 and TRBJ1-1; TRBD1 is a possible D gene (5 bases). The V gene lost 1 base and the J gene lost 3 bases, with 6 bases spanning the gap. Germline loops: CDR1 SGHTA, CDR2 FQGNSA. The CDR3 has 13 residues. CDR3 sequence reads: CASSLVGDTEAFF. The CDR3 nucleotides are TGTGCCAGCAGCTTAGTGGGGGACACTGAAGCTTTCTTT.

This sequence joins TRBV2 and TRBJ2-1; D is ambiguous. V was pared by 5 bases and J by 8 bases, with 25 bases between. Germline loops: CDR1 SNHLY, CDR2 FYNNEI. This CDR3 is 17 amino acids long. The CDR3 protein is CASSHPPRDKEWDEQFF. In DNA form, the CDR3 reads TGTGCCAGCAGTCACCCCCCCCGAGACAAGGAGTGGGATGAGCAGTTCTTC.

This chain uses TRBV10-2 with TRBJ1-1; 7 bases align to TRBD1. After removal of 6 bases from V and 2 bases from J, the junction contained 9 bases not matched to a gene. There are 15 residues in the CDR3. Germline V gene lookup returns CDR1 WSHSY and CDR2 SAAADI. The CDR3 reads CASRRQGGLNTEAFF. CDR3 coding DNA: TGCGCCAGCAGGAGGCAGGGGGGTTTAAACACTGAAGCTTTCTTT.

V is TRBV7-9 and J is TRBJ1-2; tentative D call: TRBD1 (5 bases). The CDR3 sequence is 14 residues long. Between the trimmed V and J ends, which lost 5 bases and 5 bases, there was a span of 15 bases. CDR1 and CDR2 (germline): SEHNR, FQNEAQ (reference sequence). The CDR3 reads CASSPGRVVYGYTF. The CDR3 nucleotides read TGTGCCAGCAGCCCAGGGAGGGTGGTTTATGGCTACACCTTC. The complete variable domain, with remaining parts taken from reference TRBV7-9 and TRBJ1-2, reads DTGVSQNPRHKITKRGQNVTFRCDPISEHNRLYWYRQTLGQGPEFLTYFQNEAQLEKSRLLSDRFSAERPKGSFSTLEIQRTEQGDSAMYLCASSPGRVVYGYTFGSGTRLTVV.

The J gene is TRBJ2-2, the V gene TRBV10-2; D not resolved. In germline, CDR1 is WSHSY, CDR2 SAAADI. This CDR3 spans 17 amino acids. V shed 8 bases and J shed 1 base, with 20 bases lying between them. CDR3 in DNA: TGCGCCAGCTCCCCGCCGGGCCAGGCCTTGAACACCGGGGAGCTGTTTTTT. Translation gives CASSPPGQALNTGELFF.

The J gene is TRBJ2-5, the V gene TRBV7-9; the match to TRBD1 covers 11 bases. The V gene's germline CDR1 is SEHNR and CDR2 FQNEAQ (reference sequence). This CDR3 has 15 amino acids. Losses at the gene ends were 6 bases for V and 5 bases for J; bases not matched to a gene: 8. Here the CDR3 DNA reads TGTGCCAGCAGGCGCAGGACAGGGGGCGAGGAGACCCAGTACTTC. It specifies CASRRRTGGEETQYF.

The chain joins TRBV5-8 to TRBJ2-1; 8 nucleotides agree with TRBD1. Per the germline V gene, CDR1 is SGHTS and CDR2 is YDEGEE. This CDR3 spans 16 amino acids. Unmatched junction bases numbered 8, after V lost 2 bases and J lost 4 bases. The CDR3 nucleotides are TGTGCCAGCAGCTTCGGACAGGGCGCCCTATACAATGAGCAGTTCTTC. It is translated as CASSFGQGALYNEQFF.

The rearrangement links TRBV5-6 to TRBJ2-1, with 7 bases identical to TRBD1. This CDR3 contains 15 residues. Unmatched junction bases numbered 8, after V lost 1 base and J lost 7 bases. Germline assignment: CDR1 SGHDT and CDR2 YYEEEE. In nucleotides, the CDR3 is TGTGCCAGCAGCTTGCGGCGACAGGGTGGAAATGAGCAGTTCTTC. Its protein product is CASSLRRQGGNEQFF.